This T cell receptor (beta chain) was found in a study of cytomegalovirus exposure and HLA in healthy donors. The PCR used 60 Vbeta and 13 Jbeta primers. The repertoire was sequenced with immunoSEQ multiplex PCR; TCRdb's copy has only in-frame clones and lacks some. This table holds hundreds of thousands of clones, around four fifths found once. With respect to this clone: Its antigen is unidentified.

V shed 6 bases, J shed 0 bases, and the junction held 7 bases outside the gene matches. Germline lookup yields CDR1 SGHVS and CDR2 FNYEAQ. The CDR3 covers 16 residues. Notes on the study in general: In a later analysis, HLA-associated TCR beta chains were more clonally expanded than equally common others. Through in vitro validation, three CMV-associated chains were shown to be specific for CMV antigens.

The chain uses TRBV7-6 and TRBJ2-1; 8 bases agree with TRBD2. Sequencing used PBMCs. This TCR was recovered from a boy aged 5-17 years in good health and CMV-seronegative. This chain's CDR3 is CASSPTSGFSYNEQFF. The CDR3 DNA follows: TGTGCCAGCAGTCCCACTAGCGGATTCTCCTACAATGAGCAGTTCTTC.